Below, one TCR beta chain is given with its context. Its binding antigen is unknown. The input lacks base qualities; no much larger clone sits a single base away. Patients with a history of autoimmune disease or receiving systemic immunosuppression were excluded from the trial. In every dose cohort, peripheral blood was drawn for TCR sequencing at baseline, cycle 4 day 1, and cycle 7 day 1. The samples were drawn from a first-in-human, open-label, multicenter phase I dose-escalation trial of ivuxolimab. Adults with locally advanced or metastatic head and neck squamous cell, hepatocellular, melanoma or renal cell carcinoma were enrolled in the trial. Before TCR sequencing, CD4+ and CD8+ T cells were separately sorted from peripheral blood. The data stem from a study of OX40 agonist ivuxolimab in advanced cancers. For the study in its entirety: Ivuxolimab, which targeted the costimulatory receptor OX40 (CD134), was an agonistic, fully human IgG2 monoclonal antibody. Partial responses occurred in three dose-escalation patients, of whom one had hepatocellular carcinoma and two had cutaneous melanoma. Patients were allowed to have had prior anti-PD-1, anti-PD-L1 or anti-CTLA-4 therapy, and around 43% of the dose-escalation patients had been treated with checkpoint inhibitors. Peripheral TCRbeta sequencing was intended to test whether TCR sequence diversity was altered and clonal T-cell expansion was caused by ivuxolimab. Intravenous ivuxolimab was administered to patients every 2 weeks at six dose levels: 0.01, 0.1, 0.3, 1.5, 3 and 10 mg/kg. Among the roughly 52 dose-escalation patients, approximately 20 had hepatocellular carcinoma, approximately 15 melanoma, 9 renal cell carcinoma and 9 head and neck cancer. In the dose-escalation cohort, approximately 83% of patients were male, and the mean age was 60 years with a range of roughly 20 to 80. The paper reports the monotherapy dose-escalation portion (N of about 54 patients) of the phase I ivuxolimab trial. Points the paper makes about the study in general: Antigen specificity was not determined for the clonally expanded peripheral T cells. In partial responders in the 0.1-3.0 mg/kg groups, normalized peripheral clonal expansion was found to be among the lowest, especially among CD8+ T cells. Low levels of normalized T-cell clonal expansion were also seen in some patients who did not respond. Clonal expansion of both CD4+ and CD8+ blood T cells was observed from baseline to week 6 at doses 0.1 to 3.0 mg/kg. After ivuxolimab, more expanded clones were found on average in CD8+ T cells than in CD4+ T cells.

The germline V gene specifies MNHNS as CDR1 and SASEGT as CDR2. Trimming removed 4 bases from V and 4 bases from J; the gene matches leave 10 bases unexplained. There are 16 amino acids in the CDR3, from cysteine to phenylalanine inclusive. The only DNA kept is the CDR3, 48 bases in frame from the first base. Genomic DNA was extracted from sorted cells for sequencing of the TCRbeta CDR3 region. TCRbeta CDR3 regions were sequenced using the immunoSEQ Assay. Imported from immuneACCESS, the table was reduced by TCRdb to in-frame sequences with V and J called. These copies leave out some clones; in studies compared against another copy, an unresolved V gene accounts for under half, and the cause of the remainder is not known. Here the sample has more than 45,000 clones; roughly nine tenths occur a single time. The ten largest clones represent around 12% of the sample.

This chain is built from TRBV6-1 and TRBJ2-1, and 7 bases in between align with TRBD2. This sequence originates from an adult with an advanced solid tumor such as melanoma, head and neck, liver or kidney cancer. The source was CD4+ or CD8+ T cells sorted from blood, collected in a trial of the OX40 agonist ivuxolimab. The DNA reads TGTGCCAGCAGTGTCCACTTGGCTAGCGGATACAATGAGCAGTTCTTC. It is translated as CASSVHLASGYNEQFF.